These 17 T cell receptor beta chains were all obtained from the same sample, sequenced in a study of PD-L1 blockade in urothelial cancer. Using immunoSEQ multiplex PCR, the repertoire was profiled, and TCRdb retains in-frame clones only, with some absent. The data contain over 70,000 clones, around four fifths of them singletons. Time point described: peripheral blood 6 weeks after treatment start. This specimen consisted of PBMCs, obtained around atezolizumab (anti-PD-L1) treatment. These receptors were collected from a man between 65 and 80 years old with urothelial cancer.

The chain uses TRBV7-2 and TRBJ1-1; 11 nucleotides line up with TRBD1. Per the germline V gene, CDR1 is SGHTA and CDR2 is FQGNSA. With V trimmed by 5 bases and J by 4 bases, 6 bases remained unmatched. This CDR3 contains 15 residues. This CDR3 is CASSRTGTGGTEAFF. The CDR3 DNA is TGTGCCAGCAGCAGGACTGGGACAGGGGGCACTGAAGCTTTCTTT.

The chain couples TRBV7-8 to TRBJ2-7; D is undetermined. Germline assignment: CDR1 SGHVS and CDR2 FQNEAQ. The CDR3 spans 14 residues. Trimming pared 3 bases from V and 0 bases from J, leaving 9 bases between. This CDR3 is CASSFAVASYEQYF. The CDR3 coding sequence is TGTGCCAGCAGCTTCGCTGTAGCCTCCTACGAGCAGTACTTC.

This chain links TRBV9 with TRBJ2-7; D remains ambiguous. Germline V CDR1 and CDR2: SGDLS, YYNGEE. Trimming took 4 bases from V and 1 from J, leaving 15 bases between them. CDR3 length: 15 amino acids. CDR3 in amino acids: CASSPDGRLSYEQYF. The DNA of the CDR3 is TGTGCCAGCAGCCCAGATGGCAGGTTATCCTACGAGCAGTACTTC.

The chain has TRBV19 and TRBJ2-1; no definite D call. From germline, CDR1 is LNHDA and CDR2 SQIVND (reference sequence). The CDR3 sequence is 16 residues long. Trimming removed 2 bases at V and 5 bases at J, with 16 bases between. The CDR3 region has the DNA TGTGCCAGTAGTATATCCCCAGGTACATGGCACAATGAGCAGTTCTTC. Protein sequence: CASSISPGTWHNEQFF.

Only one count was recorded for this clone. The chain joins TRBV5-1 to TRBJ2-3; 9 bases line up with TRBD2. After removal of 9 bases from V and 4 bases from J, the junction contained 15 bases not matched to a gene. Germline lookup yields CDR1 SGHRS and CDR2 YFSETQ. CDR3 length: 16 residues. This CDR3 reads CATQLRRGGRADTQYF. CDR3 bases: TGCGCCACCCAATTGAGGCGGGGGGGCCGGGCAGATACGCAGTATTTT. Looking up the rest from reference TRBV5-1 and TRBJ2-3 gives the full variable domain: KAGVTQTPRYLIKTRGQQVTLSCSPISGHRSVSWYQQTPGQGLQFLFEYFSETQRNKGNFPGRFSGRQFSNSRSEMNVSTLELGDSALYLCATQLRRGGRADTQYFGPGTRLTVL.

DNA for the CDR3: TGTGCCAGCAGTTCAAATCAGGGGGCGCCCAATCAGCCCCAGCATTTT. It encodes CASSSNQGAPNQPQHF. The chain joins TRBV6-5 to TRBJ1-5; 8 nucleotides match TRBD1. Germline assignment: CDR1 MNHEY and CDR2 SVGAGI. The CDR3 has 16 residues. With 4 bases clipped from V and 3 bases from J, the junction kept 8 bases outside the gene matches.

The chain is built from TRBV4-1 and TRBJ1-2; D gene unclear. CDR3 size: 15 residues. V lost 5 bases and J 2 bases, leaving 15 bases between the germline ends. CDR1 and CDR2 (germline): MGHRA, YSYEKL. This chain's CDR3 is CASSRDPGSNYGYTF. The CDR3 coding sequence is TGCGCCAGCAGCAGGGATCCGGGATCGAACTATGGCTACACCTTC.

This chain joins TRBV6-1 and TRBJ1-2, with 7 bases aligning to TRBD1. The CDR3 totals 14 residues. Germline V lookup: CDR1 MNHNS, CDR2 SASEGT. The V segment lost 2 bases and the J segment 7 bases; nucleotides outside the gene matches: 7. The CDR3 nucleotides read TGTGCCAGCAGTGAAACGGGACAGAATGGTGGCTACACCTTC. Its protein is CASSETGQNGGYTF.

The rearrangement joins TRBV19 to TRBJ1-1; 9 bases are shared with TRBD1. V lost 4 bases, J lost 1 base, and 7 bases stayed unmatched. CDR3 length equals 16 residues. CDR1 is LNHDA and CDR2 is SQIVND in the germline V gene (reference sequence). CDR3 nucleotides: TGTGCCAGTAGTACCCAAACAGGGGGCGCGAACACTGAAGCTTTCTTT. It is translated as CASSTQTGGANTEAFF. Together with reference TRBV19 and TRBJ1-1, the CDR3 gives the full variable domain: DGGITQSPKYLFRKEGQNVTLSCEQNLNHDAMYWYRQDPGQGLRLIYYSQIVNDFQKGDIAEGYSVSREKKESFPLTVTSAQKNPTAFYLCASSTQTGGANTEAFFGQGTRLTVV.

This clone was seen only a few times. The rearrangement links TRBV6-1 to TRBJ2-5, with D perhaps matching TRBD1 (7 bases). Trimming took off 3 bases at V and 2 bases at J, with 16 bases between the two ends. CDR1 is MNHNS, CDR2 SASEGT, per germline. This CDR3 has 16 amino acids. CDR3 amino acids: CASSDPSAGQQETQYF. The CDR3 bases are TGTGCCAGCAGTGACCCGTCCGCGGGACAGCAAGAGACCCAGTACTTC.

This clone was detected only once. The CDR3 nucleotides read TGTGCCAGCAGCCCCAGCTCAGGGGCGGCCGGGGAGCTGTTTTTT. Its translation is CASSPSSGAAGELFF. The genes are TRBV11-2 and TRBJ2-2; tentatively, D is TRBD1 (6 bases). V lost 5 bases to trimming and J lost 6 bases, with 16 bases between them. This CDR3 is 15 amino acids long. CDR1 is SGHAT, CDR2 FQNNGV, per germline.

This chain connects TRBV4-2 to TRBJ2-7; D gene uncertain. Trimming shortened V by 0 bases and J by 12 bases, and 15 bases separated the two germline ends. The CDR3 has 13 amino acids. The germline gives CDR1 LGHNA, CDR2 YNFKEQ. This chain's CDR3 is CASSQDLGGTLYF. The CDR3 DNA follows: TGTGCCAGCAGCCAAGATCTCGGCGGAACTCTGTACTTC.

The rearrangement uses TRBV9 and TRBJ1-1; 8 positions agree with TRBD1. Germline lookup yields CDR1 SGDLS and CDR2 YYNGEE. The CDR3 runs 15 residues. With V trimmed by 3 bases and J by 2 bases, 6 bases remained unmatched. In DNA, the CDR3 is TGTGCCAGCAGCGCCCGACAGGGGACCAACACTGAAGCTTTCTTT. It yields the protein CASSARQGTNTEAFF.

This clone has just one count. The chain has TRBV9 and TRBJ2-3, with D hard to call. Germline values: CDR1 SGDLS, CDR2 YYNGEE. This CDR3 has 13 amino acids. V was trimmed by 0 bases and J by 2 bases, leaving 4 bases between them. The CDR3 protein is CASSVDTTDTQYF. In nucleotides, the CDR3 is TGTGCCAGCAGCGTAGACACCACAGATACGCAGTATTTT.

This clone has just a few counts. The chain employs TRBV30 and TRBJ1-1, with D possibly being TRBD1 (5 bases). Deletions cut 4 bases from V and 5 bases from J, with 14 bases between. Germline CDR1 GTSNPN, CDR2 SVGIG (reference sequence). There are 13 residues in the CDR3. The CDR3 is CAWTLGGGTEAFF. DNA for the CDR3: TGTGCCTGGACCCTTGGGGGGGGTACTGAAGCTTTCTTT.

The V call is TRBV19, the J call TRBJ1-2, with D perhaps TRBD1 (5 bases). Per germline, CDR1 LNHDA and CDR2 SQIVND (reference sequence). Trimming pared 9 bases from V and 7 bases from J, leaving 24 bases between. There are 15 residues in the CDR3. This chain's CDR3 is CASQVGGRVAAGYTF. CDR3 nucleotides: TGTGCCAGCCAAGTGGGTGGCAGGGTCGCGGCTGGCTACACCTTC. The variable domain in full, with the rest retrieved from reference TRBV19 and TRBJ1-2, is DGGITQSPKYLFRKEGQNVTLSCEQNLNHDAMYWYRQDPGQGLRLIYYSQIVNDFQKGDIAEGYSVSREKKESFPLTVTSAQKNPTAFYLCASQVGGRVAAGYTFGSGTRLTVV.

The rearrangement links TRBV2 to TRBJ2-2, with TRBD2 matching 8 bases. The CDR3 consists of 16 residues. Losses at the gene ends were 0 bases for V and 3 bases for J; bases not matched to a gene: 3. CDR1 and CDR2 (germline): SNHLY, FYNNEI. CDR3 in DNA: TGTGCCAGCAGTGAAGCTAGCGGGGACTACACCGGGGAGCTGTTTTTT. It is translated as CASSEASGDYTGELFF.